The rows below give T cell receptor beta chains drawn from one sample of a study of immune cell composition in non-small cell lung cancer. Clones were read by immunoSEQ multiplex PCR, and TCRdb kept only the in-frame ones, dropping some. The table has some 2,300 clones, over 65% seen once. The specimen was lung tumor tissue. These receptor sequences come from a human donor with non-small cell lung cancer. Both conserved end residues are part of each CDR3. The order of the fields is J gene, D gene, V gene, clone size, CDR3 protein, CDR3 DNA. A D gene is named only where the DNA matches it firmly. Clone size appears in some rows only: once, few, many, or a class for an expanded clone.

J gene: TRBJ2-1
D gene: TRBD1
V gene: TRBV7-9
clone size: NA
CDR3 protein: CASSSAGTGRYEQFF
CDR3 DNA: TGTGCCAGCAGCTCGGCGGGGACAGGGAGGTATGAGCAGTTCTTC

J gene: TRBJ2-5
D gene: TRBD1
V gene: TRBV28
clone size: NA
CDR3 protein: CASSLGTEETQYF
CDR3 DNA: TGTGCCAGCAGTCTGGGGACAGAAGAGACCCAGTACTTC

J gene: TRBJ1-4
D gene: TRBD1
V gene: TRBV6-1
clone size: once
CDR3 protein: CASSGSIGQDEKLFF
CDR3 DNA: TGTGCCAGCAGTGGATCTATTGGACAGGACGAAAAACTGTTTTTT

J gene: TRBJ2-7
D gene: TRBD2
V gene: TRBV28
clone size: NA
CDR3 protein: CASRLHAGTSSYEQYF
CDR3 DNA: TGTGCCAGCAGATTACATGCCGGGACTAGCTCCTACGAGCAGTACTTC

J gene: TRBJ2-3
D gene: NA
V gene: TRBV18
clone size: NA
CDR3 protein: CASSSGDTQYF
CDR3 DNA: TGTGCCAGCTCATCCGGAGATACGCAGTATTTT

J gene: TRBJ2-7
D gene: TRBD2
V gene: TRBV5-1
clone size: NA
CDR3 protein: CASSFGLAGEQYF
CDR3 DNA: TGCGCCAGCAGCTTCGGACTAGCTGGCGAGCAGTACTTC

J gene: TRBJ2-5
D gene: NA
V gene: TRBV30
clone size: NA
CDR3 protein: CAWSVHGETQYF
CDR3 DNA: TGTGCCTGGAGTGTACATGGAGAGACCCAGTACTTC

J gene: TRBJ1-2
D gene: TRBD1
V gene: TRBV14
clone size: NA
CDR3 protein: CASSLPGTGFYGYTF
CDR3 DNA: TGTGCCAGCAGCCTCCCCGGGACAGGGTTCTATGGCTACACCTTC

J gene: TRBJ2-1
D gene: TRBD2
V gene: TRBV18
clone size: NA
CDR3 protein: CASSPPGLAVYNEQFF
CDR3 DNA: TGTGCCAGCTCACCACCGGGACTAGCGGTTTACAATGAGCAGTTCTTC

J gene: TRBJ2-1
D gene: TRBD2
V gene: TRBV9
clone size: NA
CDR3 protein: CASSVTSGRNEQFF
CDR3 DNA: TGTGCCAGCAGCGTGACTAGCGGGAGGAATGAGCAGTTCTTC

J gene: TRBJ2-3
D gene: NA
V gene: TRBV4-2
clone size: NA
CDR3 protein: CASSQDRGPDTQYF
CDR3 DNA: TGTGCCAGCAGCCAAGATCGGGGTCCAGATACGCAGTATTTT

J gene: TRBJ1-3
D gene: TRBD1
V gene: TRBV2
clone size: NA
CDR3 protein: CASSGQGEGNTIYF
CDR3 DNA: TGTGCCAGCAGTGGACAGGGCGAAGGAAACACCATATATTTT

J gene: TRBJ2-7
D gene: TRBD2
V gene: TRBV11-2
clone size: NA
CDR3 protein: CASSPGLAGLSYEQYF
CDR3 DNA: TGTGCCAGCAGCCCGGGACTAGCGGGCCTCTCCTACGAGCAGTACTTC